The sequence of this TCR beta chain was determined in a study of blood T cell repertoires in COVID-19. Study overall: Samples came from the United States, Italy and Spain, spanning acute and convalescent COVID-19. T cells, B-cell-depleted T cells, or PBMCs supplied cDNA or gDNA.

Profiling relied on immunoSEQ multiplex PCR, and the TCRdb table lists in-frame clones only, not all of them. The sample records around 130,000 clones, around 87% being singletons. This CDR3 region has 20 residues. Germline CDR1 is MNHNS and CDR2 is SASEGT. V lost 3 bases and J 1 base, leaving 22 bases between the germline ends. The source of this sequence is a human donor in a cohort sampled during active COVID-19. The chain combines TRBV6-1 with TRBJ1-6; D might be TRBD1 (5 bases). Sequencing was carried out using peripheral blood. The CDR3 DNA follows: TGTGCCAGCAGTGACATCGCAGGGTTTCTAAAGAGGTCCTATAATTCACCCCTCCACTTT. Its translation is CASSDIAGFLKRSYNSPLHF.